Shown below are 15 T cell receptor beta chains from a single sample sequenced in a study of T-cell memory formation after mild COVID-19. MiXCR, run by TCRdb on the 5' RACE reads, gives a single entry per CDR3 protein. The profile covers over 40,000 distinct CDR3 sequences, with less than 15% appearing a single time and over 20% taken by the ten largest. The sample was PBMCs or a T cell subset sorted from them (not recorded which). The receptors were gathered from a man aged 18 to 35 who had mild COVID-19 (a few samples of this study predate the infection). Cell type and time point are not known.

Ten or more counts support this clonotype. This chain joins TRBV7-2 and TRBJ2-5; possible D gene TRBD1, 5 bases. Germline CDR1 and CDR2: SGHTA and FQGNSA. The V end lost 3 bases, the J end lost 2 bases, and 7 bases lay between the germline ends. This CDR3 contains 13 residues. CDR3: CASSFDRQETQYF. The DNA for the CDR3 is TGTGCCAGCAGCTTTGACAGACAAGAGACCCAGTACTTC. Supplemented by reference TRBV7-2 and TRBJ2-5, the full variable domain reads GAGVSQSPSNKVTEKGKDVELRCDPISGHTALYWYRQSLGQGLEFLIYFQGNSAPDKSGLPSDRFSAERTGGSVSTLTIQRTQQEDSAVYLCASSFDRQETQYFGPGTRLLVL.

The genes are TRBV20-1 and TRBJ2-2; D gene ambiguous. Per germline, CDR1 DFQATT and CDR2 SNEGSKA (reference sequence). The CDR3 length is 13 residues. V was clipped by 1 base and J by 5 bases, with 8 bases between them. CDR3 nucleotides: TGCAGTGCTAGAGGAAGGCCAACCGGGGAGCTGTTTTTT. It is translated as CSARGRPTGELFF.

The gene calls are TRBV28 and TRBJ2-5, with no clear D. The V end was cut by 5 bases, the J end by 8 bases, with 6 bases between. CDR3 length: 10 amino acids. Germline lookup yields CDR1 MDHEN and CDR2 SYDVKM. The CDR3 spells CASSKLTQYF. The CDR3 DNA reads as TGTGCCAGCAGTAAGCTAACCCAGTACTTC.

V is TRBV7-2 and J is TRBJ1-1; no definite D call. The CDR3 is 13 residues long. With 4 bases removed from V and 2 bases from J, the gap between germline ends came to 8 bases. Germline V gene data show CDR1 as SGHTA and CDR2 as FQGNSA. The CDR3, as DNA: TGTGCCAGCAGCTCCGACCCTAACACTGAAGCTTTCTTT. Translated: CASSSDPNTEAFF.

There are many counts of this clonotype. The CDR3 DNA reads as TGTGCCAGCAGTAGACTAGCGGGGGGCACAGATACGCAGTATTTT. As protein: CASSRLAGGTDTQYF. J is TRBJ2-3 and V is TRBV6-5; 12 nucleotides line up with TRBD2. There are 15 residues in the CDR3. Germline CDR1 reads MNHEY; CDR2 reads SVGAGI. The V and J ends lost 5 bases and 1 base, in that order; junction bases with no gene match: 1.

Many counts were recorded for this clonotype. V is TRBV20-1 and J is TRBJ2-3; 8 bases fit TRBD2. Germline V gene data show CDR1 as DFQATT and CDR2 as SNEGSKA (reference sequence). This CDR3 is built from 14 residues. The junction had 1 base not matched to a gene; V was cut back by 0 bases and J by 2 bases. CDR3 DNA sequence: TGCAGTGCTAGAGATAGCGGGGTCACAGATACGCAGTATTTT. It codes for CSARDSGVTDTQYF.

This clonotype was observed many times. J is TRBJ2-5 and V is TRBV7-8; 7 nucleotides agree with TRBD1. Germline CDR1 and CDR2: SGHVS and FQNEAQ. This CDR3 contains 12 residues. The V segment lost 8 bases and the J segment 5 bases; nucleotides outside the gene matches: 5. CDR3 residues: CASGRDSETQYF. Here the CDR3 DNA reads TGTGCCAGCGGACGGGACAGTGAGACCCAGTACTTC.

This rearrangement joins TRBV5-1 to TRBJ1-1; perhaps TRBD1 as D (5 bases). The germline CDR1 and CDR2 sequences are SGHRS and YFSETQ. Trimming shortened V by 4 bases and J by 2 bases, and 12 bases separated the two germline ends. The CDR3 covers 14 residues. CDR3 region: CASSVGRANTEAFF. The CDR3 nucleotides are TGCGCCAGCAGCGTGGGACGAGCTAACACTGAAGCTTTCTTT.

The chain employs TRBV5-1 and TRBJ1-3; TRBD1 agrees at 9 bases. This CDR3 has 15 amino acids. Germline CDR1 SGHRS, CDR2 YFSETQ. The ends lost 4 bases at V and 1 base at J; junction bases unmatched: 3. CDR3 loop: CASSTGGISGNTIYF. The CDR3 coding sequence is TGCGCCAGCAGCACAGGGGGCATATCTGGAAACACCATATATTTT. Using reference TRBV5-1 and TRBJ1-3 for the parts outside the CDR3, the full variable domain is KAGVTQTPRYLIKTRGQQVTLSCSPISGHRSVSWYQQTPGQGLQFLFEYFSETQRNKGNFPGRFSGRQFSNSRSEMNVSTLELGDSALYLCASSTGGISGNTIYFGEGSWLTVV.

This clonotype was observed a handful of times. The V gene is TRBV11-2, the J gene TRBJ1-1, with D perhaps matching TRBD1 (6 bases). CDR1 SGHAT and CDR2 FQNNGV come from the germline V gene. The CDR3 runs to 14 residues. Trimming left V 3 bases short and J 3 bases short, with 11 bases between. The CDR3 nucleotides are TGTGCCAGCAGCTTCGGACAGTACTACACTGAAGCTTTCTTT. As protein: CASSFGQYYTEAFF. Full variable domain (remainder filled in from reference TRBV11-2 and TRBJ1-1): EAGVAQSPRYKIIEKRQSVAFWCNPISGHATLYWYQQILGQGPKLLIQFQNNGVVDDSQLPKDRFSAERLKGVDSTLKIQPAKLEDSAVYLCASSFGQYYTEAFFGQGTRLTVV.

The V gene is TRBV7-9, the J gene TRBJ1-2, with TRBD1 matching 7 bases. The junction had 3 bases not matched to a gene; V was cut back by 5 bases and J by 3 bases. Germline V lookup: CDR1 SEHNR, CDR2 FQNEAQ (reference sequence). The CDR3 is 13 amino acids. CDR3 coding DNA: TGTGCCAGCAGCCCGGACAGGTACTATGGCTACACCTTC. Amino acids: CASSPDRYYGYTF.

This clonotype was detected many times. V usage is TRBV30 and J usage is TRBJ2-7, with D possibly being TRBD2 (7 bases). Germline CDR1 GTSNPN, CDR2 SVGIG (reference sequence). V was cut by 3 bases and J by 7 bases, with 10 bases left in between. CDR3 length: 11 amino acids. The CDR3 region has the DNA TGTGCCTGGAGGAGGGGGGGAGAGCAGTACTTC. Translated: CAWRRGGEQYF.

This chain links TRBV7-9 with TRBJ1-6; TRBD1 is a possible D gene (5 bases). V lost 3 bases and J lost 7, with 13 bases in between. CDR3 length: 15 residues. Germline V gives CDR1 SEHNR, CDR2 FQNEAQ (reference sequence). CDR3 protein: CASSFGGEGNSPLHF. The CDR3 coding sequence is TGTGCCAGCAGCTTTGGAGGGGAGGGAAATTCACCCCTCCACTTT.

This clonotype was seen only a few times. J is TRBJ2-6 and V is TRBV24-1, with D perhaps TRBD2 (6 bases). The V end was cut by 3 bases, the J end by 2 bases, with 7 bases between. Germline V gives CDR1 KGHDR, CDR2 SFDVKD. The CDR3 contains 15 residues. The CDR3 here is CATSDGGTGANVLTF. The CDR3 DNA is TGTGCCACCAGTGATGGAGGGACTGGGGCCAACGTCCTGACTTTC.

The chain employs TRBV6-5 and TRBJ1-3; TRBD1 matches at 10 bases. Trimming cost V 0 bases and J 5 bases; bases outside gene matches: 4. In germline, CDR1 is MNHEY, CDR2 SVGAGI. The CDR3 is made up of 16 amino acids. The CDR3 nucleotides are TGTGCCAGCAGTTACTCAGGGACAGGGGATAGAAACACCATATATTTT. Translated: CASSYSGTGDRNTIYF.